This is a list of T cell receptor beta chains from one sample in a study of blood T cell repertoires in COVID-19. Generated by immunoSEQ multiplex PCR, the TCRdb table keeps only in-frame clones and is missing some. Of 200,000 to 300,000 clones in the sample, approximately 90% were seen once. The sample taken for sequencing was peripheral blood. The receptors were gathered from a man aged 55-75 years who had recovered from COVID-19. Each CDR3 is given with its conserved first and last residue.

TRBJ1-6	TRBV6-1	16	CASSEGALNLNSPLHF
TRBJ2-1	TRBV11-2	17	CASSQIGTEYSYNEQFF
TRBJ1-2	TRBV6-1	13	CASSEGSGNGYTF
TRBJ2-5	TRBV18	14	CASSPGTGEETQYF
TRBJ1-4	TRBV5-1	17	CASSLRTGNAKAEKLFF
TRBJ1-2	TRBV30	11	CAWSRGYGYTF
TRBJ1-1	TRBV7-3	15	CASSLSGTTDTEAFF
TRBJ2-7	TRBV6-2/TRBV6-3	12	CASSYSTGEQYF
TRBJ2-1	TRBV30	12	CAWTRGLNEQFF
TRBJ2-2	TRBV10-2	14	CASVAGGYTGELFF
TRBJ1-1	TRBV2	15	CAGTRGAGKGTEAFF
TRBJ2-1	TRBV5-1	14	CASSLVATMDEQFF
TRBJ1-2	TRBV19	13	CASRSGGADGYTF
TRBJ2-2	TRBV6-5	15	CASRGWGEAAGELFF
TRBJ2-7	TRBV7-9	14	CASSRDRVSYEQYF
TRBJ2-7	TRBV2	15	CASSAVAGARGEQYF
TRBJ2-7	TRBV18	14	CASSPRGPSYEQYF
TRBJ2-5	TRBV25-1	18	CASSDGRLAGAFQETQYF
TRBJ2-7	TRBV2	16	CASSPLAETGRYEQYF
TRBJ2-2	TRBV10-3	17	CAISPTSGGAEGGELFF
TRBJ2-7	TRBV10-3	14	CAISEGGSSYEQYF
TRBJ1-2	TRBV11-2	15	CASSLVGQGSYGYTF
TRBJ1-6	TRBV5-1	15	CASSWGTGYYSPLHF
TRBJ1-1	TRBV29-1	17	CSVEVAVTGVPNTEAFF
TRBJ2-3	TRBV7-9	15	CASSDRGFSTDTQYF
TRBJ1-4	TRBV7-9	16	CASSPDNPAANEKLFF
TRBJ2-3	TRBV12-5	14	CASGLGGGPDTQYF
TRBJ1-2	TRBV5-1	14	CASSLDQRLGGYTF
TRBJ1-2	TRBV30	14	CAWSAFDRGYGYTF
TRBJ2-7	TRBV6-5	14	CASSRDRGTYEQYF
TRBJ2-3	TRBV4-1	15	CASSQKAGGRFTPYF
TRBJ2-3	TRBV5-1	17	CASSLVDPTISTDTQYF
TRBJ1-2	TRBV3-1/TRBV3-2	14	CASSQGQIIYGYTF
TRBJ2-1	TRBV6-4	14	CASRRDRGGDEQFF
TRBJ1-2	TRBV18	14	CASSPDSSLGGYTF
TRBJ2-7	TRBV9	15	CASSVSTQGLYEQYF